Described below is a single T cell receptor beta chain sequence and its context. This sample stems from a study of T cell responses to AZD1222 COVID-19 vaccine. Sequencing used immunoSEQ multiplex PCR; TCRdb keeps in-frame clones, though not all of them. The sample carries some 130,000 clones, about 93% recorded once. CDR1 is MDHEN, CDR2 SYDVKM, per germline. The CDR3 has 13 amino acids. Trimming took 3 bases from V and 13 from J, leaving 13 bases between them. This TCR derives from an adult who received the AZD1222 COVID-19 vaccine. Material: peripheral blood, obtained 28 days after the second AZD1222 dose. The chain uses TRBV28 and TRBJ1-6; no firm D call. CDR3: CASSFGQRHPLHF. Written as DNA, the CDR3 is TGTGCCAGCAGTTTCGGTCAGAGGCACCCCCTCCACTTT. Full variable domain (remainder filled in from reference TRBV28 and TRBJ1-6): DVKVTQSSRYLVKRTGEKVFLECVQDMDHENMFWYRQDPGLGLRLIYFSYDVKMKEKGDIPEGYSVSREKKERFSLILESASTNQTSMYLCASSFGQRHPLHFGNGTRLTVT.